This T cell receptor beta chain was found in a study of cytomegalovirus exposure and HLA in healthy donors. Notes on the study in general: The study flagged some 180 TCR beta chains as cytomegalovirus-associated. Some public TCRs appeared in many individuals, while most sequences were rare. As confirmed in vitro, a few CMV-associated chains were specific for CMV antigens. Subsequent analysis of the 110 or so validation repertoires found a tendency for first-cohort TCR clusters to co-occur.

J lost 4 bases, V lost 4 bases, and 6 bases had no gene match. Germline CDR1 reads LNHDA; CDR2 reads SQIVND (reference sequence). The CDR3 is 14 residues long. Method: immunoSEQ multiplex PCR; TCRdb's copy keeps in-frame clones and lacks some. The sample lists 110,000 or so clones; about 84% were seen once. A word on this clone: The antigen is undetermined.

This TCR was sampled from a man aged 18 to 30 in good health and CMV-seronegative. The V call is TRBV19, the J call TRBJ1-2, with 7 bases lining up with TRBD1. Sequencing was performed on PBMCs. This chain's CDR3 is CASSNPGQSYGYTF. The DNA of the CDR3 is TGTGCCAGTAGTAACCCGGGACAGTCCTATGGCTACACCTTC.